The 25 T cell receptor beta chains below all came from one sample that was sequenced in a study of T cells in Graves' hyperthyroidism and ophthalmopathy. Researchers amplified the TCR beta CDR3 regions from RNA transcripts. The TCR CDR3 was amplified in a first-round RT-PCR using the HTBI primer set. In TCRdb, the multiplex PCR reads were re-called with MiXCR into one record per CDR3 protein. The sample carries hundreds of thousands of distinct CDR3 sequences, roughly 14% recorded once. Sample: blood. These receptors were collected from a man younger than 30 with Graves' ophthalmopathy.

As regards this clonotype: A much larger clonotype is one base distant, so this may be a read error. This chain links TRBV12-3 or TRBV12-4 with TRBJ2-7; 9 nucleotides align to TRBD1. The assigned J gene may be wrong: the sequence end matches TRBJ2-1 better. The length of the CDR3 is 14 residues. CDR3 DNA: TGTGCCAGCAGGCCCGGGACAGGGCCCTACGAGCAGTTCTTC. Encoded protein: CASRPGTGPYEQFF.

This clonotype was seen many times. The J gene is TRBJ2-5, the V gene TRBV6-1; 7 bases fit TRBD2. The CDR3 covers 16 residues. The V and J ends lost 4 bases and 3 bases, in that order; junction bases with no gene match: 11. Per germline, CDR1 MNHNS and CDR2 SASEGT. CDR3 region: CASSALGGGREETQYF. DNA for the CDR3: TGTGCCAGCAGTGCCTTGGGGGGGGGTCGTGAAGAGACCCAGTACTTC.

The sample holds a few counts of this clonotype. The chain combines TRBV27 with TRBJ2-5, with D possibly matching TRBD2 (5 bases). CDR1 MNHEY and CDR2 SMNVEV come from the germline V gene (reference sequence). V lost 5 bases and J lost 2, with 9 bases in between. The CDR3 length is 13 residues. The CDR3 is CASSRREQETQYF. The CDR3 region has the DNA TGTGCCAGCAGTCGACGGGAACAAGAGACCCAGTACTTC.

The chain recombines TRBV3-1 with TRBJ2-7; D may be TRBD2 (6 bases). The CDR3 covers 16 residues. Germline V gene data show CDR1 as LGHDT and CDR2 as YNNKEL (reference sequence). V was pared by 0 bases and J by 2 bases, with 14 bases between. The CDR3 sequence: CASSQDGGTGAYEQYF. CDR3 nucleotide sequence: TGTGCCAGCAGCCAAGATGGGGGGACGGGGGCCTACGAGCAGTACTTC.

The sample holds a few counts of this clonotype. The chain combines TRBV5-8 with TRBJ2-2; tentatively, D is TRBD1 (5 bases). This CDR3 region has 16 residues. In germline, CDR1 is SGHTS, CDR2 YDEGEE. Trimming pared 2 bases from V and 4 bases from J, leaving 15 bases between. The CDR3 DNA reads TGTGCCAGCAGCTTCGGCCGTTGGGGCGGCACCGGGGAGCTGTTTTTT. Protein: CASSFGRWGGTGELFF.

This clonotype was seen repeatedly, ten times or more. This chain connects TRBV30 to TRBJ2-7; D is perhaps TRBD1 or TRBD2 (6 bases each). V shed 5 bases and J shed 4 bases, with 18 bases lying between them. Germline V gene lookup returns CDR1 GTSNPN and CDR2 SVGIG (reference sequence). This CDR3 region has 14 residues. CDR3 nucleotide sequence: TGTGCCTGGGGCAAAAGGGGGGCTAGATACGAGCAGTACTTC. This codes for CAWGKRGARYEQYF. Together with reference TRBV30 and TRBJ2-7, the CDR3 gives the full variable domain: SQTIHQWPATLVQPVGSPLSLECTVEGTSNPNLYWYRQAAGRGLQLLFYSVGIGQISSEVPQNLSASRPQDRQFILSSKKLLLSDSGFYLCAWGKRGARYEQYFGPGTRLTVT.

This clonotype was seen ten or more times. The rearrangement links TRBV3-1 to TRBJ2-7; TRBD1 agrees at 7 bases. V lost 1 base, J lost 6 bases, and 6 bases stayed unmatched. This CDR3 region has 14 residues. Per germline, CDR1 LGHDT and CDR2 YNNKEL (reference sequence). The CDR3 nucleotides read TGTGCCAGCAGCCAAGGACAGGGCTGGAGCGAGCAGTACTTC. Amino acid sequence: CASSQGQGWSEQYF.

The chain couples TRBV30 to TRBJ2-1; no reliable D call. The CDR3 consists of 11 residues. Germline V gene sequence: CDR1 GTSNPN, CDR2 SVGIG (reference sequence). Trimming took 3 bases from V and 10 from J, leaving 10 bases between them. The CDR3 DNA is TGTGCCTGGAGGCGCGCTCGGGAGCAGTTCTTC. Its translation is CAWRRAREQFF.

This clonotype has ten or more counts. CDR3 coding DNA: TGTGCCAGCAGCATGAGACAGGGTGCCACTGAAGCTTTCTTT. It is translated as CASSMRQGATEAFF. The chain is built from TRBV11-3 and TRBJ1-1, with 7 bases matching TRBD1. Germline CDR1 and CDR2: SGHNT and YENEEA. Germline trimming cut 5 bases from V and 4 bases from J; bases unmatched to any gene: 7. The CDR3 runs to 14 residues.

This clonotype has at least ten counts. The chain couples TRBV12-3 or TRBV12-4 to TRBJ2-3, with D possibly matching TRBD2 (5 bases). The CDR3 contains 15 residues. Between the trimmed V and J ends, which lost 4 bases and 3 bases, there was a span of 14 bases. The CDR3 bases are TGTGCCAGCAGTTCCCCCTCGGACTTTACAGATACGCAGTATTTT. This gives the protein CASSSPSDFTDTQYF.

At least ten counts were recorded for this clonotype. The rearrangement joins TRBV18 to TRBJ1-4; the D is unclear. CDR3 length equals 15 residues. In germline, CDR1 is KGHSH, CDR2 LQKENI. The germline V and J ends were trimmed by 3 bases and 2 bases, with 10 bases remaining between them. CDR3 nucleotide sequence: TGTGCCAGCTCACCTCGTGAGGCTACTAATGAAAAACTGTTTTTT. It codes for CASSPREATNEKLFF.

This clonotype appeared a single time. This rearrangement joins TRBV2 to TRBJ2-1; tentatively, D is TRBD2 (6 bases). The CDR3 is made up of 14 amino acids. CDR1 is SNHLY, CDR2 FYNNEI, per germline. The V end was cut by 5 bases, the J end by 0 bases, with 8 bases between. The CDR3 spells CASSRGSSYNEQFF. Written as DNA, the CDR3 is TGTGCCAGCAGTCGGGGGAGCTCCTACAATGAGCAGTTCTTC.

As regards this clonotype: A much larger clone differs from this one at a single base, so this may be a read error. The chain joins TRBV7-2 to TRBJ1-2, with D perhaps matching TRBD1 (6 bases). This CDR3 is 15 amino acids long. Looked up from germline, CDR1 is SGHTA and CDR2 is FQGNSA. CDR3 DNA sequence: TGTGCCAGCAGCTTAGAAGTTGGGGGCGGGGATGGCCACACCTTC. Translated: CASSLEVGGGDGHTF.

CDR3: CSALLTSETNTGELFF. Written as DNA, the CDR3 is TGCAGTGCTCTACTTACTAGCGAAACCAACACCGGGGAGCTGTTTTTT. The chain is built from TRBV20-1 and TRBJ2-2; 7 bases fit TRBD2. This CDR3 has 16 amino acids. Unmatched junction bases numbered 11, after V lost 5 bases and J lost 2 bases. The V gene's germline CDR1 is DFQATT and CDR2 SNEGSKA (reference sequence).

This clonotype was seen ten or more times. The genes are TRBV20-1 and TRBJ2-5, with D unclear. This CDR3 has 13 amino acids. Germline lookup yields CDR1 DFQATT and CDR2 SNEGSKA (reference sequence). V dropped 3 bases and J dropped 0 bases, with 8 bases sitting between them. The CDR3 DNA is TGCAGTGCTAGCCGGGCAGACCAAGAGACCCAGTACTTC. Protein: CSASRADQETQYF.

The rearrangement links TRBV12-3 or TRBV12-4 to TRBJ1-1; weak D call: TRBD1 (5 bases). The CDR3 is 15 residues long. The ends were cut back, 3 bases at V and 2 bases at J, with 13 bases in the middle. The CDR3 sequence is CASSFSSTGNTEAFF. The CDR3 coding sequence is TGTGCCAGCAGTTTTTCAAGTACAGGAAACACTGAAGCTTTCTTT.

This clonotype was recorded at least ten times. This chain uses TRBV7-2 with TRBJ1-4; TRBD1 might be the D (5 bases). Trimming took 2 bases from V and 5 from J, leaving 12 bases between them. The CDR3 runs 15 residues. The germline V gene encodes CDR1 SGHTA and CDR2 FQGNSA. This CDR3 is CASSLIGALNEKLFF. As DNA, the CDR3 is TGTGCCAGCAGCTTAATCGGGGCGTTGAATGAAAAACTGTTTTTT.

This clonotype has a count of ten or more. The gene calls are TRBV2 and TRBJ2-1; D may match TRBD1 or TRBD2 (5 bases each). CDR1 and CDR2 from the germline V gene are SNHLY and FYNNEI. This CDR3 is built from 12 residues. Trimming cost V 4 bases and J 14 bases, with 15 bases left between them. Here the CDR3 reads CASSARDEGKFF. DNA for the CDR3: TGTGCCAGCAGTGCTCGAGACGAGGGGAAGTTCTTC.

The sample holds many counts of this clonotype. The V and J genes are TRBV6-5 and TRBJ2-3; D is uncertain. This CDR3 spans 15 amino acids. Per germline, CDR1 MNHEY and CDR2 SVGAGI. V dropped 2 bases and J dropped 0 bases, with 9 bases sitting between them. The CDR3 sequence is CASSYGGSSTDTQYF. CDR3 coding DNA: TGTGCCAGCAGTTACGGCGGATCTAGCACAGATACGCAGTATTTT.

At least ten counts were recorded for this clonotype. The chain links TRBV3-1 to TRBJ2-1; 11 nucleotides match TRBD2. The CDR3 is 17 residues long. CDR1 and CDR2 from the germline V gene are LGHDT and YNNKEL (reference sequence). Trimming took 4 bases from V and 9 from J; bases not matched to a gene: 14. The chain's CDR3 is CASSRLGGSGGAPEQFF. In DNA form, the CDR3 reads TGTGCCAGCAGCCGCCTAGGTGGTAGCGGGGGGGCCCCTGAGCAGTTCTTC.

At least ten counts were recorded for this clonotype. V is TRBV6-1 and J is TRBJ1-2, with a possible D match to TRBD1 (6 bases). From germline, CDR1 is MNHNS and CDR2 SASEGT. This CDR3 has 19 amino acids. V dropped 5 bases and J dropped 0 bases, with 25 bases sitting between them. CDR3 nucleotide sequence: TGTGCCAGCAGTACCCGCCGGACACAGGGAGGGGCTCCTAACTATGGCTACACCTTC. Protein: CASSTRRTQGGAPNYGYTF.

This clonotype was recorded at least ten times. One end of the junction does not line up with germline, which may come from a read error. The gene calls are TRBV5-1 and TRBJ2-2, with TRBD1 matching over 9 bases. CDR1 is SGHRS, CDR2 YFSETQ, per germline. The CDR3 is made up of 15 amino acids. The chain's CDR3 is CASSLGQGVIGELFF. In nucleotides, the CDR3 is TGCGCCAGCAGTTTGGGACAGGGCGTTATCGGGGAGCTGTTTTTT.

This clonotype was seen repeatedly, ten times or more. The rearrangement uses TRBV30 and TRBJ2-7; 7 nucleotides line up with TRBD1. The length of the CDR3 is 14 residues. After removal of 5 bases from V and 2 bases from J, the junction contained 9 bases not matched to a gene. The germline V gene has CDR1 GTSNPN and CDR2 SVGIG (reference sequence). As DNA, the CDR3 is TGTGCCTGGGCCACCGGGACAGAGGCCTACGAGCAGTACTTC. Translation: CAWATGTEAYEQYF.

This clonotype has ten or more counts. The V call is TRBV24-1, the J call TRBJ2-5; D gene ambiguous. V shed 3 bases and J shed 0 bases, with 13 bases lying between them. In germline, CDR1 is KGHDR, CDR2 SFDVKD. This CDR3 has 16 amino acids. DNA of the CDR3: TGTGCCACCAGTGATCCAGGCGGCAGAAACCAAGAGACCCAGTACTTC. Translation gives CATSDPGGRNQETQYF.

This clonotype was found many times. The chain joins TRBV9 to TRBJ2-5; 8 bases are a match to TRBD2. In germline, CDR1 is SGDLS, CDR2 YYNGEE. V lost 1 base and J lost 5; bases outside the gene matches: 4. There are 14 residues in the CDR3. CDR3 in DNA: TGTGCCAGCAGCGTAAGCGGGAGTGGGGAGACCCAGTACTTC. Its translation is CASSVSGSGETQYF.